This T cell receptor beta chain came from a study of cytomegalovirus exposure and HLA in healthy donors. This PCR relied on a set of 60 Vbeta primers and 13 Jbeta primers. Produced via immunoSEQ multiplex PCR; TCRdb's table is partial and in-frame only. Here the sample spans about 98,000 clones, around 68% being singletons. Points from the study as a whole: No immune exposure information besides CMV serostatus was available. Clonal expansion, a later analysis showed, was greater in HLA-associated TCR beta chains than in equally common others.

To note about this clone: No antigen is known for it.

Donors were nominally healthy when sampled, though unrecorded immune exposures were likely. This CDR3 region has 14 residues. Trimming took 6 bases from V and 1 from J; bases not matched to a gene: 7. Germline CDR1 is SQVTM and CDR2 is ANQGSEA. Sequenced material: PBMCs. The receptor was isolated from a human donor in good health. The rearrangement joins TRBV29-1 to TRBJ2-3; 7 positions match TRBD1. CDR3 in DNA: TGCAGCGTCGTAGGGGGCAGCCGCACAGATACGCAGTATTTT. This sequence encodes CSVVGGSRTDTQYF.